The 7 T cell receptor beta chains below all came from one sample that was sequenced in a study of blood T cells in healthy people across ages. A second roughly 6 to 12 cycle PCR used barcoded and J-beta primers. MiXCR, run by TCRdb on the 5' RACE reads, gives a single entry per CDR3 protein. This table has 550,000 to 800,000 distinct CDR3 sequences, 32% appearing once. Sequencing used blood. The receptors come from a woman older than 75 in good health.

This clonotype occurred a few times. A much larger clone differs by one base, so this may be a read error. The rearrangement uses TRBV4-2 and TRBJ2-7, with D unresolved. Trimming left V 0 bases short and J 7 bases short, with 19 bases between. The CDR3 length is 16 residues. Germline loops: CDR1 LGHNA, CDR2 YNFKEQ. CDR3 sequence (DNA): TGTGCCAGCAGCCAAGATCTGTCTGGGATTTACAATGAGCAGTACTTC. This sequence encodes CASSQDLSGIYNEQYF.

This clonotype was seen more than once but under ten times. The rearrangement joins TRBV12-3 or TRBV12-4 to TRBJ1-5; TRBD1 is a possible D gene (6 bases). This CDR3 comprises 16 residues. Trimming took off 2 bases at V and 2 bases at J, with 13 bases between the two ends. The DNA of the CDR3 is TGTGCCAGCAGTTTAAGGGCAGGGGTAGGCAATCAGCCCCAGCATTTT. Its protein product is CASSLRAGVGNQPQHF.

The gene calls are TRBV6-5 and TRBJ1-5; weak D call: TRBD1 (5 bases). TRBJ2-3 explains the end of the DNA better; the J call may be wrong. From germline, CDR1 is MNHEY and CDR2 SVGAGI. The CDR3 length is 14 residues. The CDR3 sequence: CASSRTGDNQPQYF. In DNA, the CDR3 is TGTGCCAGCAGTCGTACAGGTGACAATCAGCCCCAGTATTTT.

The V call is TRBV6-1, the J call TRBJ2-7; 7 positions match TRBD1. There are 15 residues in the CDR3. Looked up from germline, CDR1 is MNHNS and CDR2 is SASEGT. V lost 5 bases, J lost 3 bases, and 10 bases stayed unmatched. CDR3 coding DNA: TGTGCCAGCAGTCTATCTGCCGGGACAGTCTACGAGCAGTACTTC. Translated, it gives CASSLSAGTVYEQYF.

This clonotype was counted ten times or more. The CDR3 sequence is CASSSLGAGLETQYF. The CDR3, as DNA: TGTGCCAGCAGCTCCCTGGGGGCCGGTCTCGAGACCCAGTACTTC. This chain links TRBV7-9 with TRBJ2-5; weak D call: TRBD1 (6 bases). The CDR3 extends over 15 amino acids. Trimming cost V 4 bases and J 5 bases, with 17 bases left between them. Germline V gives CDR1 SEHNR, CDR2 FQNEAQ (reference sequence).

The chain recombines TRBV9 with TRBJ1-1; D gene uncertain. The CDR3 spans 15 residues. CDR1 SGDLS and CDR2 YYNGEE come from the germline V gene. The germline V and J ends were trimmed by 1 base and 2 bases, with 12 bases remaining between them. CDR3 in DNA: TGTGCCAGCAGCGTATCAAGGGCAGGAAACACTGAAGCTTTCTTT. Its translation is CASSVSRAGNTEAFF.

This clonotype was recorded a few times. The rearrangement links TRBV7-3 to TRBJ2-7, with D tentatively TRBD2 (6 bases). The CDR3 length is 17 residues. From germline, CDR1 is SGHTA and CDR2 FQGTGA. The V and J ends lost 5 bases and 7 bases respectively, with 27 bases between them. CDR3 residues: CASSPGRGLYSYNEQYF. DNA for the CDR3: TGTGCCAGCAGCCCTGGACGGGGACTTTACTCCTACAATGAGCAGTACTTC.